A single sample gave rise to the 2 T cell receptor beta chains below, sequenced in a study of cytomegalovirus exposure and HLA in healthy donors. In the PCR, 60 Vbeta and 13 Jbeta primers were used. TCRdb's table, derived via immunoSEQ multiplex PCR, lists solely in-frame clones and lacks some. Across approximately 76,000 clones, the top ten clones capture 3% to 4% of the sample. The sample comprised PBMCs. The receptor set was obtained from a man between 18 and 29 years old in good health and CMV-seropositive.

The rearrangement links TRBV5-1 to TRBJ1-6; D perhaps matches TRBD1 (5 bases). Germline CDR1 SGHRS, CDR2 YFSETQ. V was clipped by 0 bases and J by 5 bases, with 6 bases between them. CDR3 length: 14 residues. CDR3 in DNA: TGCGCCAGCAGCTTGGAGGGGAATAATTCACCCCTCCACTTT. Translated, it gives CASSLEGNNSPLHF.

V and J are TRBV2 and TRBJ2-1; 7 bases map to TRBD2. The CDR3 runs to 13 residues. With V trimmed by 7 bases and J by 8 bases, 8 bases remained unmatched. The V gene's germline CDR1 is SNHLY and CDR2 FYNNEI. Here the CDR3 reads CASIGAGEYEQFF. The DNA of the CDR3 is TGTGCCAGCATAGGCGCGGGAGAGTATGAGCAGTTCTTC. The whole variable domain, filled in from reference TRBV2 and TRBJ2-1, reads EPEVTQTPSHQVTQMGQEVILRCVPISNHLYFYWYRQILGQKVEFLVSFYNNEISEKSEIFDDQFSVERPDGSNFTLKIRSTKLEDSAMYFCASIGAGEYEQFFGPGTRLTVL.